This T cell receptor (beta chain) derives from a study of blood T cell repertoires in COVID-19. Study-wide context: COVID-19 samples, acute and convalescent, were from the United States, Italy and Spain. T cells, B-cell-depleted T cells, or PBMCs supplied cDNA or gDNA.

The CDR3 sequence is 13 residues long. Germline CDR1 reads KGHDR; CDR2 reads SFDVKD. V gave up 3 bases and J gave up 8 bases, with 12 bases separating them. TCRdb's copy holds only in-frame clones and misses some; the assay was immunoSEQ multiplex PCR. The sample gives fewer than 250,000 clones, roughly 82% of which show up once; 4.7% is in the top ten. Points on this clone: Additional DNA sequences in this sample encode the identical CDR3.

This sequence was found in a woman in her seventies with acute or convalescent COVID-19. Sequenced: peripheral blood. The chain has TRBV24-1 and TRBJ1-2; weak D call: TRBD1 (6 bases). The CDR3 protein is CATSDLQGEGYTF. The DNA for the CDR3 is TGTGCCACCAGTGATCTACAGGGCGAGGGCTACACCTTC.